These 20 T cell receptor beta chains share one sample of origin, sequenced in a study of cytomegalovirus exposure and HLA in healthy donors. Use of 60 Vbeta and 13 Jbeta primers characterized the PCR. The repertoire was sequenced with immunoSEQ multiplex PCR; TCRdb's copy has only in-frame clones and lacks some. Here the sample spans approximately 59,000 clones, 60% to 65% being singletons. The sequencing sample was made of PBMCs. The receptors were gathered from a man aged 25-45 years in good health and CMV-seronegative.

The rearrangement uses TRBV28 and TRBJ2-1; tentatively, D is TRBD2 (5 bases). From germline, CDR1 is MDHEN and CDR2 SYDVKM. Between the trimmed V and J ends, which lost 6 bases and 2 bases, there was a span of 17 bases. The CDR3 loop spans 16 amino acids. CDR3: CASSPNPTGTYNEQFF. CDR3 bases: TGTGCCAGCAGCCCAAACCCAACCGGGACCTACAATGAGCAGTTCTTC.

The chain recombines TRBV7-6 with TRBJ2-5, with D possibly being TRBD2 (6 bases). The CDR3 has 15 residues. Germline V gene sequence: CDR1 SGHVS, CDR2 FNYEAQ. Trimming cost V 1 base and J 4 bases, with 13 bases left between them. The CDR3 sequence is CASSLERGRLETQYF. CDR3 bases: TGTGCCAGCAGCTTAGAGAGAGGGAGGTTAGAGACCCAGTACTTC.

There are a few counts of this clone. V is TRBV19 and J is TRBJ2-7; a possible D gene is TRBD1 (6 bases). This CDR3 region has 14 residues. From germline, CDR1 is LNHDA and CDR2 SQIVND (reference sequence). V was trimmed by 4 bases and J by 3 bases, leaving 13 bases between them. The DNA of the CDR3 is TGTGCCAGTAGTACCTCAACAGGGTTCTACGAGCAGTACTTC. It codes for CASSTSTGFYEQYF.

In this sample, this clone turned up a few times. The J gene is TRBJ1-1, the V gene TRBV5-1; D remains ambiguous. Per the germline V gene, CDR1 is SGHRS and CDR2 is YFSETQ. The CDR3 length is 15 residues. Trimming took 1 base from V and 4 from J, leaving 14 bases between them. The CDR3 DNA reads TGCGCCAGCAGCTTGACTACTTCCGACCCCACTGAAGCTTTCTTT. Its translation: CASSLTTSDPTEAFF.

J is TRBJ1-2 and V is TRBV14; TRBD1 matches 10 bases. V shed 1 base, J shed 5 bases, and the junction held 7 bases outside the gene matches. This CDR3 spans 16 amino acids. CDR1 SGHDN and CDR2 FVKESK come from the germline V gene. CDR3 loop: CASSQGGQGVEYGYTF. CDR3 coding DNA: TGTGCCAGCAGCCAAGGAGGACAGGGGGTTGAATATGGCTACACCTTC.

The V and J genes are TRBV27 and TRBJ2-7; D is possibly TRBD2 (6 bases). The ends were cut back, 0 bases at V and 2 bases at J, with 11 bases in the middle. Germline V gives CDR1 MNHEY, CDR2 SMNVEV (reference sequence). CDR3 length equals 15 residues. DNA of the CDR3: TGTGCCAGCAGTTTATCTGCGGGGCCGGCCTACGAGCAGTACTTC. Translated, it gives CASSLSAGPAYEQYF.

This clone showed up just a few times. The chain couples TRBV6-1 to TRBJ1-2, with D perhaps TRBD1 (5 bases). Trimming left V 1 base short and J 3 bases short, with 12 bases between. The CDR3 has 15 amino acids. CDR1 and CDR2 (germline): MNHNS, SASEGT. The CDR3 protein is CASSEGSGDYYGYTF. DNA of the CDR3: TGTGCCAGCAGTGAAGGAAGCGGGGACTACTATGGCTACACCTTC.

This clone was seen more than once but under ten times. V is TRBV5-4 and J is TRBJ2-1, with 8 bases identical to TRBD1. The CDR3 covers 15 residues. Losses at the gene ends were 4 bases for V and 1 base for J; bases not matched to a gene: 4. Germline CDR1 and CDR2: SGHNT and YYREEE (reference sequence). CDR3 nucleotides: TGTGCCAGCAGCCAACAGGGGGTTTCCTACAATGAGCAGTTCTTC. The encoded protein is CASSQQGVSYNEQFF.

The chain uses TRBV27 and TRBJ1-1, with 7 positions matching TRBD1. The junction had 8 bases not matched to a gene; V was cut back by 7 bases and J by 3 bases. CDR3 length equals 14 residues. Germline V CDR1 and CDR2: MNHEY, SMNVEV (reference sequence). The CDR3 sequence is CASKGSRGYTEAFF. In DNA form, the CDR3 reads TGTGCCAGCAAGGGAAGCAGGGGGTACACTGAAGCTTTCTTT.

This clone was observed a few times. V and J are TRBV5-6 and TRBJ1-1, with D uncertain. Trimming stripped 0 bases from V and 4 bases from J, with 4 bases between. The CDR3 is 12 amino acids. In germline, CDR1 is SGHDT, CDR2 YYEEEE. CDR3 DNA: TGTGCCAGCAGCTTGGAGAGCACTGAAGCTTTCTTT. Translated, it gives CASSLESTEAFF.

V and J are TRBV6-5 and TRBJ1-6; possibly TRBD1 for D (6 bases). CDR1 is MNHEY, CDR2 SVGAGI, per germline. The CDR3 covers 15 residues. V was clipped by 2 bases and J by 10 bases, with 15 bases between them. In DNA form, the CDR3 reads TGTGCCAGCAGTTACATGCAGGGGAGAAGCTCACCCCTCCACTTT. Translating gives CASSYMQGRSSPLHF.

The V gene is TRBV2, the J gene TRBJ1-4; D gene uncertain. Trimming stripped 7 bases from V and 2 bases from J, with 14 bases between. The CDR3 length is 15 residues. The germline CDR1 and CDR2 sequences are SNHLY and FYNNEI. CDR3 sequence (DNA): TGTGCCAGCAAGAAGCTATTCGCGACTAATGAAAAACTGTTTTTT. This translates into CASKKLFATNEKLFF.

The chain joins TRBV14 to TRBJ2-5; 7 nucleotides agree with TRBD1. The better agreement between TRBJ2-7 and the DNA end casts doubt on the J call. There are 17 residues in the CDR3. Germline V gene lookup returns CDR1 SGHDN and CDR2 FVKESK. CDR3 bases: TGTGCCAGCAGCCAAGATTCTGGGACAGCACGACCCTACGAGCAGTACTTC. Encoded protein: CASSQDSGTARPYEQYF.

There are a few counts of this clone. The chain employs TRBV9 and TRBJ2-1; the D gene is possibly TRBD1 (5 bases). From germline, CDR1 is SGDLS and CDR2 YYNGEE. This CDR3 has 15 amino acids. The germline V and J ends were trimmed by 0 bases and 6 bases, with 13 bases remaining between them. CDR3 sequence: CASSVVGAYSNEQFF. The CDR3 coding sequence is TGTGCCAGCAGCGTAGTAGGGGCCTACTCCAATGAGCAGTTCTTC. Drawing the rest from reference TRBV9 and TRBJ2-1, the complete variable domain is DSGVTQTPKHLITATGQRVTLRCSPRSGDLSVYWYQQSLDQGLQFLIQYYNGEERAKGNILERFSAQQFPDLHSELNLSSLELGDSALYFCASSVVGAYSNEQFFGPGTRLTVL.

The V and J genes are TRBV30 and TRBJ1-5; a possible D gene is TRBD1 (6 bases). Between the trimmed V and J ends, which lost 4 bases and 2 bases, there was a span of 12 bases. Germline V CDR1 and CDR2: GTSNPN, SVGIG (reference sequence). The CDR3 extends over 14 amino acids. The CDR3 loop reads CAWTRGGGNQPQHF. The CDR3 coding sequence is TGTGCCTGGACAAGGGGGGGTGGCAATCAGCCCCAGCATTTT.

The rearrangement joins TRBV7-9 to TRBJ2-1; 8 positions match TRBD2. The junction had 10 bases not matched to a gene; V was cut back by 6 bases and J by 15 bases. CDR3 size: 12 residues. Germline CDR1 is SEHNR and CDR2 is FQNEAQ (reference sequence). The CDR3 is CASRVGGGFLFF. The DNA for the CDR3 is TGTGCCAGCAGAGTGGGCGGGGGGTTTTTGTTCTTC.

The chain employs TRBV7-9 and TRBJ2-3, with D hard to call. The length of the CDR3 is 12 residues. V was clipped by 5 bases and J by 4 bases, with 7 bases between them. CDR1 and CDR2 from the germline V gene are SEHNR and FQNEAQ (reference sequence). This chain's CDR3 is CASSTLADTQYF. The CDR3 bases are TGTGCCAGCAGCACCCTAGCAGATACGCAGTATTTT.

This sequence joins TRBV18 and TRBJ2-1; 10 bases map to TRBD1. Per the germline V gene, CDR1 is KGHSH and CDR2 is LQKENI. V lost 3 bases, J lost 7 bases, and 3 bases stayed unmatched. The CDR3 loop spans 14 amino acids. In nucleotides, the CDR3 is TGTGCCAGCTCACCCCAGGGACAGGGGAATGAGCAGTTCTTC. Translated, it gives CASSPQGQGNEQFF.

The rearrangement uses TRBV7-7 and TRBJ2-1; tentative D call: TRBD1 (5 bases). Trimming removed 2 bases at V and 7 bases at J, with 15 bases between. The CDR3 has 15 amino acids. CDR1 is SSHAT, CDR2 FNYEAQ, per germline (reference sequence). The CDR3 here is CASSLSQGPPNEQFF. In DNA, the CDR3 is TGTGCCAGCAGCTTATCCCAGGGCCCCCCTAATGAGCAGTTCTTC.

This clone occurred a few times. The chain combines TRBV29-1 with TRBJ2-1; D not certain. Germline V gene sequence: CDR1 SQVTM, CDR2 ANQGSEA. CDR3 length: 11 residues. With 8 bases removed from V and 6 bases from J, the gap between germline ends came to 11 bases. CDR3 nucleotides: TGCAGCTTCGTCCGAGCCAATGAGCAGTTCTTC. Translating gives CSFVRANEQFF.